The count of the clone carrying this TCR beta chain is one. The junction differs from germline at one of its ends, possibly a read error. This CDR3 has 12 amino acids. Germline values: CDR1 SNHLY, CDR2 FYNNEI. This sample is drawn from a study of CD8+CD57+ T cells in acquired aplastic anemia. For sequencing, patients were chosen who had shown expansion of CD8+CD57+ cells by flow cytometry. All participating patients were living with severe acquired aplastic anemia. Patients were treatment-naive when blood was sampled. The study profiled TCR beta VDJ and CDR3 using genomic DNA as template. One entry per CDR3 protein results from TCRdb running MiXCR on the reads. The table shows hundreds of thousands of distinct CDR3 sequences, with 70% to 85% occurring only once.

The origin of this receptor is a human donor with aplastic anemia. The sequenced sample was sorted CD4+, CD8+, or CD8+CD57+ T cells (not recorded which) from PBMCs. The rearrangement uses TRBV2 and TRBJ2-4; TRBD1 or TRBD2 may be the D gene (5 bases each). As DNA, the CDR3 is TGTGCCAGCAGTGGAGAGGGGAATGGGCAGCAGTTC. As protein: CASSGEGNGQQF.